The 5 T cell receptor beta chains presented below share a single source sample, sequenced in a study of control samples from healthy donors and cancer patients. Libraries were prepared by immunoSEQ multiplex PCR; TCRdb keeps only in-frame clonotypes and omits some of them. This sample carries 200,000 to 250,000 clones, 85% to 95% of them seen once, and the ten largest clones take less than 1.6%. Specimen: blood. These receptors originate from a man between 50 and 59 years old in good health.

The CDR3 DNA follows: TGTGCCAGCAGCCCATCAGGGGGTGACGCTTTCTTT. It translates to CASSPSGGDAFF. The chain has TRBV7-8 and TRBJ1-1; 7 positions agree with TRBD1. V was clipped by 5 bases and J by 11 bases; unmatched bases: 8. In germline, CDR1 is SGHVS, CDR2 FQNEAQ. The CDR3 runs to 12 residues.

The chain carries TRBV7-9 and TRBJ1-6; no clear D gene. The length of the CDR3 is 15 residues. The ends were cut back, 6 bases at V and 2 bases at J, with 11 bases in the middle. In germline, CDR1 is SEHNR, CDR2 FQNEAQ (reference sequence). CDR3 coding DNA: TGTGCCAGCAGACCCATTAGGACCTATAATTCACCCCTCCACTTT. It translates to CASRPIRTYNSPLHF.

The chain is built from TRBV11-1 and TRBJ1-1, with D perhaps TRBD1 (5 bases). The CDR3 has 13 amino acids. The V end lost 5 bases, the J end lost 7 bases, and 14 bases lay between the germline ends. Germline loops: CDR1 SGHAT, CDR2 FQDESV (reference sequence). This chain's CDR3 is CASSARHQGEAFF. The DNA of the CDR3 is TGTGCCAGCAGCGCCCGACACCAGGGTGAAGCTTTCTTT.

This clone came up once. CDR3 region: CASALGLAGRETQYF. CDR3 nucleotides: TGTGCCAGTGCCCTCGGACTAGCGGGACGAGAGACCCAGTACTTC. The chain joins TRBV6-6 to TRBJ2-5, with TRBD2 matching 12 bases. CDR1 and CDR2 (germline): MNHNY, SVGAGI (reference sequence). The CDR3 has 15 residues. V dropped 9 bases and J dropped 4; count of bases not matched to a gene: 9.

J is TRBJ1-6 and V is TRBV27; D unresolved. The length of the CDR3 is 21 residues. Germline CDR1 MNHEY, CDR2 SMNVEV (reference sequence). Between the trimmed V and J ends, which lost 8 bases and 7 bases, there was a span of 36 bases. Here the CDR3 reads CASAMSVRAPAGLSVNSPLHF. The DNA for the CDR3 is TGTGCCAGCGCTATGTCCGTCCGGGCCCCCGCGGGTCTATCGGTGAATTCACCCCTCCACTTT.